This T cell receptor (beta chain) was observed in a study of beta chain features in type 1 diabetes. Overall study results and limits: When Type 1 diabetes patients were examined, their TCRB CDR3s proved moderately but significantly shorter in all four CD4+ subsets. Amplification by PCR could prefer shorter templates, with the same effect in patients and controls.

Purity above 95% was achieved in all sorted populations. Regarding this clone: Its antigen is still unknown.

As every portion of the isolated RNA was reverse transcribed, the sequencing read expressed TCRB transcripts. The assay was immunoSEQ multiplex PCR, and TCRdb's table has in-frame clones only and misses some. Here the sample spans 80,000 to 90,000 clones, approximately 32% being singletons. The J segment lost 4 bases and the V segment lost 0 bases, leaving 6 bases of the junction unmatched. CDR1 is SGDLS and CDR2 is YYNGEE in the germline V gene. This CDR3 is built from 15 residues. The sequencing input was stem cell memory CD4+ T cells from blood. The source of this sequence is a woman in her late teens or twenties in good health. The rearrangement joins TRBV9 to TRBJ1-1; 7 bases are a match to TRBD1. The CDR3 sequence: CASSVGGAGGTEAFF. The DNA for the CDR3 is TGTGCCAGCAGCGTAGGAGGTGCAGGGGGCACTGAAGCTTTCTTT.